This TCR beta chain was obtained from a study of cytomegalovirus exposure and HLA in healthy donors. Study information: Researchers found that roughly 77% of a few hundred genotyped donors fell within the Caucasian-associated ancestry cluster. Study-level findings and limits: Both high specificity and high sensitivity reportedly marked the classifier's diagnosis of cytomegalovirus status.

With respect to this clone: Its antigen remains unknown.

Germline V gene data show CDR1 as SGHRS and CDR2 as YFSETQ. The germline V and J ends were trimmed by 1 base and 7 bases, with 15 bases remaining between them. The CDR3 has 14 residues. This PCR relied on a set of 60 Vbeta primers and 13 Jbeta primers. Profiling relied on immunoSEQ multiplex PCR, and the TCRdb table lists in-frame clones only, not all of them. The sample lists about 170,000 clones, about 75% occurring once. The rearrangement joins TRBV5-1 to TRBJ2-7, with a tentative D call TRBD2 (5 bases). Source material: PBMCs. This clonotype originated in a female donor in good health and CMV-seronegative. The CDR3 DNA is TGCGCCAGCAGCTTGTCGTCCGGGGAAGCGGAGCAGTACTTC. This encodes CASSLSSGEAEQYF.